This T cell receptor beta chain was recorded in a study of technical replicates of blood from several donors listed by TCRdb under 2017. Libraries were constructed by the immunoSEQ multiplex PCR assay. TCRdb carries this immuneACCESS record with in-frame sequences only. Its versions omit some clonotypes, under half of them owing to an unresolved V gene in the studies checked, with the rest unexplained. Counted in this sample were about 59,000 clones; around nine tenths of them appeared once. The biggest ten clones account for roughly 5.2% of the sample. Of note for this clone: The antigen this receptor binds is unknown. No base-level quality is on record; no much larger clone is a single base apart.

Including the terminal cysteine and phenylalanine, the CDR3 comprises 14 residues. This entry keeps only the CDR3 DNA: 42 bases, framed from base 1. The germline V and J ends show losses of 5 bases and 7 bases respectively, and no gene match explains 9 bases of the junction. The CDR1 and CDR2 encoded by the germline V gene (reference sequence) are SGHNT and YYREEE. The chain uses TRBV5-4 and TRBJ2-4; 7 bases in between match TRBD1. The sequence was obtained from a human donor in good health. Some clones in this sample may be carry-over from other donors' samples. The sequenced material came from PBMCs. The CDR3 is CASSRDSVDNIQYF. The DNA reads TGTGCCAGCAGTCGGGACAGTGTGGACAACATTCAGTACTTC. This CDR3, with the reference TRBV5-4 and TRBJ2-4 proteins standing in past its ends, gives the full variable domain ETGVTQSPTHLIKTRGQQVTLRCSSQSGHNTVSWYQQALGQGPQFIFQYYREEENGRGNFPPRFSGLQFPNYSSELNVNALELDDSALYLCASSRDSVDNIQYFGAGTRLSVL.